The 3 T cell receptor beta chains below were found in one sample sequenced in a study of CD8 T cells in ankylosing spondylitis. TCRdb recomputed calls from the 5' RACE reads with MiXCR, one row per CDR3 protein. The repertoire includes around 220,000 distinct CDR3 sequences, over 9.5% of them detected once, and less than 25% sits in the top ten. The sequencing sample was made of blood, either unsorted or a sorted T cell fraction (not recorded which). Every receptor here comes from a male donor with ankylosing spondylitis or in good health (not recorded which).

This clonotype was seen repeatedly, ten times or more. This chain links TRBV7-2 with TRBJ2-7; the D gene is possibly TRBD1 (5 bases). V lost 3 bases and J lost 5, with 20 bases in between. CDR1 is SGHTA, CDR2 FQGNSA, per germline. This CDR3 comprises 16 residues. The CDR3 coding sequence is TGTGCCAGCAGCTTGGGTCGTCAGGGTTCCCTTGACGAGCAGTACTTC. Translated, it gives CASSLGRQGSLDEQYF.

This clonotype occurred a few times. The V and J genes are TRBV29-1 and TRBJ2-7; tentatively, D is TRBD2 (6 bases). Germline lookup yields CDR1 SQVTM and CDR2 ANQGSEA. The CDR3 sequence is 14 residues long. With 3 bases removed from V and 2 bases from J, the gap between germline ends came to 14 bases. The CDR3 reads CSVDGQGGTYEQYF. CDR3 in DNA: TGCAGCGTTGACGGCCAGGGAGGAACCTACGAGCAGTACTTC.

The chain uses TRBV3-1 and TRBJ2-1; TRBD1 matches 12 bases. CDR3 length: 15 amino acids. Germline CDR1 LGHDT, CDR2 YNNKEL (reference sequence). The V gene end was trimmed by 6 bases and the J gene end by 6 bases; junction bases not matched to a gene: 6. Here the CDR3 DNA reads TGTGCCAGCAGTGGCCGGGACAGGGGGCTCAATGAGCAGTTCTTC. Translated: CASSGRDRGLNEQFF.